These 13 T cell receptor beta chains were all obtained from the same sample, sequenced in a study of early T cells in non-severe SARS-CoV-2 infection. TCRdb called the 5' RACE reads again in MiXCR, with one record for every CDR3 protein. The sample comprises about 59,000 distinct CDR3 sequences, 10% to 14% of which are singletons, and 1.7% rests with the top ten. Sequenced: whole blood. Receptor source: an adult who was a healthcare worker with PCR-confirmed SARS-CoV-2 infection or an uninfected control (not recorded which).

Many counts were recorded for this clonotype. The chain links TRBV19 to TRBJ2-1; D is undetermined. This CDR3 is 15 amino acids long. The V gene's germline CDR1 is LNHDA and CDR2 SQIVND (reference sequence). With 7 bases removed from V and 0 bases from J, the gap between germline ends came to 13 bases. The CDR3 sequence is CASTTRLLSYNEQFF. In DNA, the CDR3 is TGTGCCAGTACCACGCGACTTCTCTCCTACAATGAGCAGTTCTTC.

A few counts support this clonotype. The rearrangement joins TRBV3-1 to TRBJ2-7; 9 nucleotides align to TRBD1. V shed 4 bases, J shed 10 bases, and the junction held 8 bases outside the gene matches. Germline CDR1 reads LGHDT; CDR2 reads YNNKEL (reference sequence). This CDR3 has 13 amino acids. The CDR3 region has the DNA TGTGCCAGCAGCCTCGGGACAGGGAACTACCAGTACTTC. This gives the protein CASSLGTGNYQYF.

In its sample, this clonotype was seen many times. This chain connects TRBV19 to TRBJ2-3; 10 nucleotides match TRBD1. The CDR3 extends over 15 amino acids. The germline V gene encodes CDR1 LNHDA and CDR2 SQIVND (reference sequence). The J segment lost 5 bases and the V segment lost 7 bases, leaving 9 bases of the junction unmatched. The CDR3 DNA reads TGTGCCAGTAATCAGCGGACAGGGGGTCTAGATACGCAGTATTTT. Amino acid sequence: CASNQRTGGLDTQYF.

This clonotype appeared many times. This chain's CDR3 is CASSQARGYGSPLHF. The CDR3, as DNA: TGCGCCAGCAGCCAAGCCAGGGGCTACGGCTCACCCCTCCACTTT. The chain combines TRBV4-3 with TRBJ1-6, with TRBD1 as a possible D gene (6 bases). CDR1 LGHNA and CDR2 YSLEER come from the germline V gene. This CDR3 spans 15 amino acids. The germline V and J ends were trimmed by 1 base and 10 bases, with 14 bases remaining between them.

This clonotype was recorded at least ten times. The chain uses TRBV20-1 and TRBJ2-7; a possible D gene is TRBD1 (5 bases). CDR1 and CDR2 (germline): DFQATT, SNEGSKA (reference sequence). V dropped 3 bases and J dropped 1 base, with 7 bases sitting between them. CDR3 size: 12 residues. CDR3 sequence: CSARTESYEQYF. CDR3 bases: TGCAGTGCTAGGACAGAGTCCTACGAGCAGTACTTC.

This clonotype showed up just a few times. The chain is built from TRBV5-1 and TRBJ2-3; no clear D. Germline V gene lookup returns CDR1 SGHRS and CDR2 YFSETQ. There are 13 residues in the CDR3. The ends were cut back, 8 bases at V and 0 bases at J, with 10 bases in the middle. CDR3 loop: CASGTGSTDTQYF. The CDR3 DNA follows: TGCGCCAGTGGAACTGGAAGCACAGATACGCAGTATTTT.

In its sample, this clonotype was seen many times. V gene TRBV7-9 combines with J gene TRBJ2-7; no clear D gene. Per the germline V gene, CDR1 is SEHNR and CDR2 is FQNEAQ (reference sequence). Deletions cut 0 bases from V and 2 bases from J, with 5 bases between. This CDR3 has 13 residues. The CDR3 loop is CASSLAGTYEQYF. The DNA for the CDR3 is TGTGCCAGCAGCTTAGCGGGGACCTACGAGCAGTACTTC.

This clonotype was detected only a few times. V and J are TRBV12-3 or TRBV12-4 and TRBJ1-1; D unclear. The CDR3 has 13 residues. The germline V and J ends were trimmed by 7 bases and 7 bases, with 16 bases remaining between them. This CDR3 is CASTPRATHEAFF. For the CDR3, the DNA is TGTGCCAGCACCCCCCGGGCAACCCATGAAGCTTTCTTT.

The chain recombines TRBV9 with TRBJ2-2; TRBD1 is a possible D gene (5 bases). The CDR3 extends over 14 amino acids. Trimming cost V 4 bases and J 3 bases, with 10 bases left between them. CDR1 and CDR2 from the germline V gene are SGDLS and YYNGEE. CDR3 nucleotide sequence: TGTGCCAGCAGCCTGACAGAAGACACCGGGGAGCTGTTTTTT. It encodes CASSLTEDTGELFF.

The chain recombines TRBV2 with TRBJ2-3, with D unresolved. The length of the CDR3 is 11 residues. Germline V gene data show CDR1 as SNHLY and CDR2 as FYNNEI. The V and J ends lost 4 bases and 5 bases respectively, with 4 bases between them. Written as DNA, the CDR3 is TGTGCCAGCAGTGTGGGAGATACGCAGTATTTT. The encoded protein is CASSVGDTQYF. Supplemented by reference TRBV2 and TRBJ2-3, the full variable domain reads EPEVTQTPSHQVTQMGQEVILRCVPISNHLYFYWYRQILGQKVEFLVSFYNNEISEKSEIFDDQFSVERPDGSNFTLKIRSTKLEDSAMYFCASSVGDTQYFGPGTRLTVL.

This clonotype was seen many times. This chain uses TRBV5-6 with TRBJ1-2; no clear D. The CDR3 sequence is 14 residues long. With 0 bases removed from V and 4 bases from J, the gap between germline ends came to 10 bases. Looked up from germline, CDR1 is SGHDT and CDR2 is YYEEEE. DNA for the CDR3: TGTGCCAGCAGCTTGGACAGCACCTTCTATGGCTACACCTTC. It codes for CASSLDSTFYGYTF.

The CDR3 coding sequence is TGCAGTGCTAGAGCCCCGCTGGGTCTGTCCTACGAGCAGTACTTC. Amino acids: CSARAPLGLSYEQYF. The chain is built from TRBV20-1 and TRBJ2-7, with D unresolved. The CDR3 contains 15 residues. Germline V lookup: CDR1 DFQATT, CDR2 SNEGSKA (reference sequence). V was pared by 1 base and J by 1 base, with 14 bases between.

This clonotype was counted at least ten times. This chain connects TRBV6-5 to TRBJ1-6, with unresolved D. Looked up from germline, CDR1 is MNHEY and CDR2 is SVGAGI. Trimming left V 0 bases short and J 5 bases short, with 11 bases between. This CDR3 comprises 16 residues. This CDR3 is CASSYSARAHNSPLHF. The CDR3, as DNA: TGTGCCAGCAGTTACTCGGCTAGGGCGCATAATTCACCCCTCCACTTT.